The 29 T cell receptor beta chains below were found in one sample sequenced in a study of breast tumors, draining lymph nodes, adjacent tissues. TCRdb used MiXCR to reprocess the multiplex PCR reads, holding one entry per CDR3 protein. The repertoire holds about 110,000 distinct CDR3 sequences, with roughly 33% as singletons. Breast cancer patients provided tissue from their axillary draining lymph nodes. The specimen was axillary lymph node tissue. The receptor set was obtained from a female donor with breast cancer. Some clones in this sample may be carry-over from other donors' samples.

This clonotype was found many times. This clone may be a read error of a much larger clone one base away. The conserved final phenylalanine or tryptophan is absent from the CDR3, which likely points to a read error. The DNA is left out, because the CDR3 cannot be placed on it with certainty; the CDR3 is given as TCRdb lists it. CDR3 loop: CSVERKGRARLARGQS. The V and J genes are TRBV29-1 and TRBJ2-7; TRBD1, the D gene given by the table, was not confirmed from the DNA. CDR1 is SQVTM, CDR2 ANQGSEA, per germline. The CDR3 length equals 16 residues, ends included.

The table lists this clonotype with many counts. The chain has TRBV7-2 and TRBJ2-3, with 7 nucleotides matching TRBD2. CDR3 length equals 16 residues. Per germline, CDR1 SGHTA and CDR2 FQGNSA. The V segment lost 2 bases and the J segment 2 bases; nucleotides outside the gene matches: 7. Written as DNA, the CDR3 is TGTGCCAGCAGCTTATTTAAGGCGGGAGCCACAGATACGCAGTATTTT. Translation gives CASSLFKAGATDTQYF.

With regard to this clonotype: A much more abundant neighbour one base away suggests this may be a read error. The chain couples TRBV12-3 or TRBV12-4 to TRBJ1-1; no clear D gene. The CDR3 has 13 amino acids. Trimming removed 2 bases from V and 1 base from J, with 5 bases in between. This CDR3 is CASSLTRNTEAFF. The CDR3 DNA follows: TGTGCCAGCAGTTTAACTAGGAACACTGAAGCTTTCTTT.

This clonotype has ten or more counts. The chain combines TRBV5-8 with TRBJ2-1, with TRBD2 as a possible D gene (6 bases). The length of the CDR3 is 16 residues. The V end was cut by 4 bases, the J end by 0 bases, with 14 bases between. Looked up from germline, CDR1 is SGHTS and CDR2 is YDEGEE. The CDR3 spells CASSLPWRGSYNEQFF. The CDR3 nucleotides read TGTGCCAGCAGCCTCCCATGGCGGGGCTCCTACAATGAGCAGTTCTTC.

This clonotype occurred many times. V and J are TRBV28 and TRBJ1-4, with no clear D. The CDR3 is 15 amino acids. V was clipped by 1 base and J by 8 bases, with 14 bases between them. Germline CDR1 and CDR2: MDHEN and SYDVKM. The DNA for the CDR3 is TGTGCCAGCAGTTTATTCCGAGGGATTGACGAAAAACTGTTTTTT. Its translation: CASSLFRGIDEKLFF.

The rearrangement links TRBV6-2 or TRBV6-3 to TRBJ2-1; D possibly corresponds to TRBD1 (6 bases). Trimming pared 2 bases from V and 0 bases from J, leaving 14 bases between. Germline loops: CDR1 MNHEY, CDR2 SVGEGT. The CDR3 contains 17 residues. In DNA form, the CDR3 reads TGTGCCAGCAGTTACCTCCCACAGGGTAGCTCCTACAATGAGCAGTTCTTC. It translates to CASSYLPQGSSYNEQFF.

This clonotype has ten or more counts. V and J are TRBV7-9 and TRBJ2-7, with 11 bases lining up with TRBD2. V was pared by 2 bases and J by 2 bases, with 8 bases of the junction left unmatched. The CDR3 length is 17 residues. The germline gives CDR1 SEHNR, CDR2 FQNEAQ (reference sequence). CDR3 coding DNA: TGTGCCAGCAGCTTAATACTAGCGGGGGCCCTGGCCTACGAGCAGTACTTC. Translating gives CASSLILAGALAYEQYF.

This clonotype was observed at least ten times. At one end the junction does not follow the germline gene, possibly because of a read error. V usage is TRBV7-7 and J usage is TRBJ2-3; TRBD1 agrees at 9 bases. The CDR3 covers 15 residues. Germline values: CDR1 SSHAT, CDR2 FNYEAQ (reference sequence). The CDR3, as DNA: TGTGCTAGCAGCTTAGGACAGGGGAGGGATGATACGCAGTATTTT. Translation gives CASSLGQGRDDTQYF.

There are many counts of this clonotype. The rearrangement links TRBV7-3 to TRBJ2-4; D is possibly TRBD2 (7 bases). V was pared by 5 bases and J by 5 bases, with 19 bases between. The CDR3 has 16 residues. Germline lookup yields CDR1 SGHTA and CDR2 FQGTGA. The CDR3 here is CASSPEGGAGQNIQYF. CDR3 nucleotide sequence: TGTGCCAGCAGCCCAGAGGGGGGGGCAGGTCAAAACATTCAGTACTTC.

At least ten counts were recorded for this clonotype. CDR3 nucleotide sequence: TGTGCCAGCAGGGGGGGACAGGGGTACCAAGAGACCCAGTACTTC. This codes for CASRGGQGYQETQYF. This chain connects TRBV12-3 or TRBV12-4 to TRBJ2-5, with 10 bases that match TRBD1. V lost 6 bases to trimming and J lost 0 bases; unmatched junction nucleotides: 4. The CDR3 has 15 residues.

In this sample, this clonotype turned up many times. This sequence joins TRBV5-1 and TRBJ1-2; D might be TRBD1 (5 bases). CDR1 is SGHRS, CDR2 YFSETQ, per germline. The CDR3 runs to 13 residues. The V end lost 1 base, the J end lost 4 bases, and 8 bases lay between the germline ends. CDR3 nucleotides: TGCGCCAGCAGCTTGACAGGTAGCTATGGCTACACCTTC. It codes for CASSLTGSYGYTF. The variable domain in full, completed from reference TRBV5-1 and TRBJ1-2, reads KAGVTQTPRYLIKTRGQQVTLSCSPISGHRSVSWYQQTPGQGLQFLFEYFSETQRNKGNFPGRFSGRQFSNSRSEMNVSTLELGDSALYLCASSLTGSYGYTFGSGTRLTVV.

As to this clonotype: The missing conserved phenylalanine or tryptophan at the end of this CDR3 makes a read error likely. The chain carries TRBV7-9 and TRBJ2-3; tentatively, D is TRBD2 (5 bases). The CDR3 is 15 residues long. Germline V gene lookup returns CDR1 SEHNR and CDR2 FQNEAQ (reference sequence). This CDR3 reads CASSPPPPSTDTQYL. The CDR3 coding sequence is TGTGCCAGCAGCCCTCCCCCACCTAGCACGGATACGCAGTATCTT.

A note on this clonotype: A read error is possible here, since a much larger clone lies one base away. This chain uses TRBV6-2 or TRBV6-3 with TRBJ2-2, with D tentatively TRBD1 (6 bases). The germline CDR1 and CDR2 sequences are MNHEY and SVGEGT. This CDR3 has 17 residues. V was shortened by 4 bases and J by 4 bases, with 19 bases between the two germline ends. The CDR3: CASSCSLWGPTTGELFF. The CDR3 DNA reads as TGTGCCAGCAGTTGTTCATTGTGGGGGCCCACCACCGGGGAGCTGTTTTTT.

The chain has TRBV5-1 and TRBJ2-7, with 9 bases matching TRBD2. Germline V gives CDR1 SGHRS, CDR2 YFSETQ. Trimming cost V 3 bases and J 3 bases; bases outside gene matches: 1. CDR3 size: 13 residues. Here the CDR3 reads CASSSLAGYEQYF. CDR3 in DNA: TGCGCCAGCAGCTCACTAGCGGGCTACGAGCAGTACTTC.

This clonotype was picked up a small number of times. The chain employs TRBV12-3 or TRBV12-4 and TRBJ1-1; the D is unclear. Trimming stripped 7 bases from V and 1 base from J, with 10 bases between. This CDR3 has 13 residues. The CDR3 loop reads CASMRVRNTEAFF. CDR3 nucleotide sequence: TGTGCCAGCATGAGAGTAAGGAACACTGAAGCTTTCTTT.

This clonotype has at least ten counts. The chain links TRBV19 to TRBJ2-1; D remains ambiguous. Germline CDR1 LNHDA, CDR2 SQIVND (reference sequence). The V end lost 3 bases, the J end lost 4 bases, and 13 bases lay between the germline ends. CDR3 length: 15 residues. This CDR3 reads CASSIRAEEYNEQFF. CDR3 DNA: TGTGCCAGTAGTATTAGGGCCGAGGAGTACAATGAGCAGTTCTTC.

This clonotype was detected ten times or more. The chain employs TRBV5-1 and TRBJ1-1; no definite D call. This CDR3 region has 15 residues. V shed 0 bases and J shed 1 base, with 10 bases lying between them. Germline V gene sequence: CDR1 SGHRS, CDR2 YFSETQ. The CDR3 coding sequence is TGCGCCAGCAGCTTGGGTCCAGCAAGGAACACTGAAGCTTTCTTT. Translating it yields CASSLGPARNTEAFF.

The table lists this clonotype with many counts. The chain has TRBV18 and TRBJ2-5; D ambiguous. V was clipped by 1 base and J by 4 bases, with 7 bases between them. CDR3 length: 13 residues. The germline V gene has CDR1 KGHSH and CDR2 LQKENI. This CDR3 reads CASSPLGRETQYF. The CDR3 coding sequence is TGTGCCAGCTCACCACTGGGCAGAGAGACCCAGTACTTC. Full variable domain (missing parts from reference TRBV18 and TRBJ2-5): NAGVMQNPRHLVRRRGQEARLRCSPMKGHSHVYWYRQLPEEGLKFMVYLQKENIIDESGMPKERFSAEFPKEGPSILRIQQVVRGDSAAYFCASSPLGRETQYFGPGTRLLVL.

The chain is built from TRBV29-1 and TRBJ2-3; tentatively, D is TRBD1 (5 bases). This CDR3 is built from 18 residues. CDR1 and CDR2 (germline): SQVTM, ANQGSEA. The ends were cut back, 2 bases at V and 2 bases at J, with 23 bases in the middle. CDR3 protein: CSVEIRTAGIRVTDTQYF. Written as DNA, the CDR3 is TGCAGCGTTGAAATTAGGACGGCAGGAATCAGGGTCACAGATACGCAGTATTTT.

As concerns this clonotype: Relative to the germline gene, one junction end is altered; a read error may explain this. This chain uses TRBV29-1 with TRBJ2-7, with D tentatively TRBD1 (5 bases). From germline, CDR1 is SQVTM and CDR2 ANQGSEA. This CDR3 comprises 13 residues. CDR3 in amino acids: CSVKSRGSYEQCF. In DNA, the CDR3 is TGCAGCGTAAAATCTAGGGGCTCCTACGAGCAGTGCTTC.

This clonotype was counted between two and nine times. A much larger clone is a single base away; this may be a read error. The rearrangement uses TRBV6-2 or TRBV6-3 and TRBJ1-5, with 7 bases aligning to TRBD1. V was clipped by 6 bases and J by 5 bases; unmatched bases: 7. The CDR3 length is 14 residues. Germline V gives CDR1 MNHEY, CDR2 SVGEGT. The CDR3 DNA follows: TGTGCCAGCAGGCACAGGGGTTTTGATCAGCCCCAGCATTTT. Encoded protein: CASRHRGFDQPQHF.

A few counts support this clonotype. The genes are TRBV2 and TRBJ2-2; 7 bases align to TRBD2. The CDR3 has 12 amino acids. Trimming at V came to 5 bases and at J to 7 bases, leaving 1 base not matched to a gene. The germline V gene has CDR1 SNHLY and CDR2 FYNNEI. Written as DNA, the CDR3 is TGTGCCAGCAGTTGGACTAGCGGGGAGCTGTTTTTT. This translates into CASSWTSGELFF.

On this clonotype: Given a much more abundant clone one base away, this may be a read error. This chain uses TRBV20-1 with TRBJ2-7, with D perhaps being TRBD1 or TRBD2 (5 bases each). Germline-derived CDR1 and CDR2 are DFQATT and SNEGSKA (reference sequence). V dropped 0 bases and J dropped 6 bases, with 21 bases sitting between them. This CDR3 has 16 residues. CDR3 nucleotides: TGCAGTGCTAGAGACGCGACTCACGGGGCCGTGGGCGAGCAGTACTTC. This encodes CSARDATHGAVGEQYF.

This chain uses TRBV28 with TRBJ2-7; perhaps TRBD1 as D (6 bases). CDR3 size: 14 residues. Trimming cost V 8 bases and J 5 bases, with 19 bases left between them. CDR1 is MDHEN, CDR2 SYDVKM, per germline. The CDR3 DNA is TGTGCCAGCGGGAACAGGGCGTCTGCCCACGAGCAGTACTTC. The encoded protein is CASGNRASAHEQYF.

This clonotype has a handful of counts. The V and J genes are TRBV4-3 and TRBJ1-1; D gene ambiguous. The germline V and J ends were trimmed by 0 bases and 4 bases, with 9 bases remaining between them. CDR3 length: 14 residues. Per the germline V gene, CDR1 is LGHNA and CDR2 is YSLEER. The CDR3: CASSQEVEGTEAFF. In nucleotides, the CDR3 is TGCGCCAGCAGCCAAGAGGTGGAGGGCACTGAAGCTTTCTTT.

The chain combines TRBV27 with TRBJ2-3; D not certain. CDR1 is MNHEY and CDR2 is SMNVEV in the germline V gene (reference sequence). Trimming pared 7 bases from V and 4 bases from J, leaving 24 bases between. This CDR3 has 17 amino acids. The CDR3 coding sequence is TGTGCCAGCACCTCCAGGTCAACGGGTGTTTCCCCAGATACGCAGTATTTT. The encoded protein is CASTSRSTGVSPDTQYF.

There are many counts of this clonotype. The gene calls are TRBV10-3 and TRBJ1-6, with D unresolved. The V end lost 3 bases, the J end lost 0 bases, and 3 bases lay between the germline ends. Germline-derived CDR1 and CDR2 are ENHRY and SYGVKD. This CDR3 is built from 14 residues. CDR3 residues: CAISESSYNSPLHF. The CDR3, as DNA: TGTGCCATCAGTGAAAGCTCCTATAATTCACCCCTCCACTTT.

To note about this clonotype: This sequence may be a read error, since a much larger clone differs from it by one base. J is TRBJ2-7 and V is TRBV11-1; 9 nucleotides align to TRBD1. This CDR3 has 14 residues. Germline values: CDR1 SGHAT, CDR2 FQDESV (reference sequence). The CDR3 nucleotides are TGTGCCAGCAGCCCTCGGACAGGGGCGGGGGAGCAGCACTTC. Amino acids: CASSPRTGAGEQHF. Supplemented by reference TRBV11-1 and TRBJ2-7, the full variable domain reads EAEVAQSPRYKITEKSQAVAFWCDPISGHATLYWYRQILGQGPELLVQFQDESVVDDSQLPKDRFSAERLKGVDSTLKIQPAELGDSAMYLCASSPRTGAGEQHFGPGTRLTVT.

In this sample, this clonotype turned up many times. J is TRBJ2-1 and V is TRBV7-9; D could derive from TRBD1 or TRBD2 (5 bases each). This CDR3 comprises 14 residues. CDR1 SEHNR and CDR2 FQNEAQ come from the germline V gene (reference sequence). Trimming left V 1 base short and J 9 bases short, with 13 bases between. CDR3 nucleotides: TGTGCCAGCAGCTTAGATCCGGGGCGCGGTGAGCAGTTCTTC. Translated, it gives CASSLDPGRGEQFF.